The 7 T cell receptor beta chains below come from one sample, sequenced in a study of blood T cell repertoires in COVID-19. This table comes from immunoSEQ multiplex PCR, and its TCRdb copy is limited to in-frame clones, with some not included. The sample includes about 110,000 clones, more than 80% of them seen just once. Sequences were obtained from peripheral blood. The source of these receptors is a woman aged 40-49 years with acute or convalescent COVID-19.

This clone is a singleton in its sample. The V call is TRBV5-1, the J call TRBJ2-2, with 9 bases aligning to TRBD1. The V and J ends lost 4 bases and 0 bases, in that order; junction bases with no gene match: 1. CDR1 and CDR2 from the germline V gene are SGHRS and YFSETQ. The CDR3 totals 15 residues. The chain's CDR3 is CASSDRGANTGELFF. CDR3 sequence (DNA): TGCGCCAGCAGCGACAGGGGGGCGAACACCGGGGAGCTGTTTTTT.

The chain links TRBV18 to TRBJ1-3; D possibly corresponds to TRBD1 (6 bases). Trimming shortened V by 2 bases and J by 1 base, and 12 bases separated the two germline ends. CDR1 is KGHSH and CDR2 is LQKENI in the germline V gene. The CDR3 runs 16 residues. The CDR3 here is CASSPAVGQSGNTIYF. The CDR3 DNA reads as TGTGCCAGCTCACCAGCGGTAGGACAGTCTGGAAACACCATATATTTT. Full variable domain (rest looked up from reference TRBV18 and TRBJ1-3): NAGVMQNPRHLVRRRGQEARLRCSPMKGHSHVYWYRQLPEEGLKFMVYLQKENIIDESGMPKERFSAEFPKEGPSILRIQQVVRGDSAAYFCASSPAVGQSGNTIYFGEGSWLTVV.

The V gene is TRBV29-1, the J gene TRBJ2-7; D may be TRBD2 (5 bases). The germline gives CDR1 SQVTM, CDR2 ANQGSEA. The CDR3 is made up of 12 amino acids. Trimming shortened V by 3 bases and J by 5 bases, and 11 bases separated the two germline ends. This CDR3 reads CSVERTGDEQYF. The CDR3 DNA sequence: TGCAGCGTTGAGAGGACCGGGGACGAGCAGTACTTC.

The chain recombines TRBV4-1 with TRBJ2-7, with a tentative D call TRBD1 (6 bases). CDR1 MGHRA and CDR2 YSYEKL come from the germline V gene. The CDR3 spans 15 residues. Trimming stripped 0 bases from V and 5 bases from J, with 14 bases between. In nucleotides, the CDR3 is TGCGCCAGCAGCCAAGATGGCAGGGGTAGGAACGAGCAGTACTTC. Translation: CASSQDGRGRNEQYF.

The chain uses TRBV10-1 and TRBJ2-2; TRBD2 agrees at 10 bases. Trimming at V came to 5 bases and at J to 5 bases, leaving 2 bases not matched to a gene. Germline CDR1 and CDR2: WNHNN and SYGVQD (reference sequence). The CDR3 covers 14 residues. The CDR3: CASSWTSGTGELFF. CDR3 sequence (DNA): TGCGCCAGCAGTTGGACTAGCGGAACCGGGGAGCTGTTTTTT.

The rearrangement uses TRBV11-2 and TRBJ2-7; D unclear. From germline, CDR1 is SGHAT and CDR2 FQNNGV. The CDR3 spans 11 residues. The V and J ends lost 6 bases and 7 bases respectively, with 10 bases between them. Here the CDR3 reads CASSGQREQYF. The CDR3 region has the DNA TGTGCCAGCAGTGGCCAGAGGGAGCAGTACTTC.

The chain is built from TRBV7-9 and TRBJ1-1, with a possible D match to TRBD1 (5 bases). Deletions cut 5 bases from V and 9 bases from J, with 13 bases between. The CDR3 sequence is 12 residues long. From germline, CDR1 is SEHNR and CDR2 FQNEAQ (reference sequence). Written as DNA, the CDR3 is TGTGCCAGCAGCGTGCCTGGGGGGAAAGCTTTCTTT. Protein product: CASSVPGGKAFF.